Listed here is a single TCR beta chain. Its antigen specificity is not known. No much larger clone is present one base from it, and per-base qualities are unavailable. This record belongs to a study of shared clonotypes between healthy human individuals (TCRdb year 2020). Background on the whole study: A couple of women and three men aged 18 to 49 years were included in the cohort. To estimate repertoire size and how much clonotypes are shared between individuals, the study performed deep sequencing of blood TCR repertoires from 4 to 6 healthy adults. For each donor, CD4 naive and CD4 memory were each given three plates, CD8 naive was given two plates, and CD8 memory was given one plate. Leukapheresis yielded between about 0.85 and 10 billion PBMCs per donor. To increase sequencing depth and limit assay-specific biases, different laboratories used diverse techniques to prepare libraries and sequence TCR repertoires.

A distance of 30 bases separates the germline ends of V and J, which lose 3 bases and 9 bases respectively. As encoded in the germline V gene, CDR1 is MGHRA while CDR2 is YSYEKL. The CDR3 goes from the cysteine to the phenylalanine over 18 residues. This entry keeps only the CDR3 DNA: 54 bases, framed from base 1. Results and caveats for the whole study, not just this receptor: When a handful of donors were compared, the shared fraction of clonotypes was about 5% for naive CD4, less than 4% for naive CD8, 2.3% for memory CD4, and roughly 0.4% for memory CD8. Naive subsets generally had larger estimated clonotype richness than memory subsets did. Higher generation probabilities were observed for clonotypes shared by all four sorted-subset donors than for non-shared clonotypes. Sampling was restricted to blood, and TCR repertoires in tissues likely differ from the TCR repertoires found in blood. Incomplete sequencing was indicated by rarefaction of sorted-subset datasets, despite the large sequencing depth. Because the study included only a small number of donors, the genetic and exposure-history diversity represented was limited. Based on pairwise subsampling, the degree of clonotype sharing among donors was expected to be affected by sequencing depth.

Healthy HIV-negative adults with no recently reported acute infections or vaccinations were included as donors. All donors were Caucasian adults living in Nashville, Tennessee, USA. Magnetic negative selection was used to enrich CD4+ T cells, after which naive cells were positively selected on CD45RA and the negative fraction became the memory subset. After blood collection by leukapheresis, PBMCs were isolated using Ficoll-Histopaque density gradient centrifugation and then cryopreserved in the vapor phase of liquid nitrogen. Analytical flow cytometry was used to check the purity and quantity of every magnetically sorted T cell population. From each sorted fraction, genomic DNA was isolated and quantified by UV absorbance on a Nanodrop 2000c. Using the deep immunoSEQ assay, TCR CDR3 regions were amplified from genomic DNA by multiplex PCR. Genomic DNA extracted from each cell subset was distributed evenly over all wells of several immunoSEQ 96-well plates, and each plate served as one replicate. For sorted subsets, around 0.2 ug of genomic DNA, equivalent to 25,000 to 35,000 T cell genomes, went into each replicate PCR. Purified libraries were quantified with a Qubit 3.0 fluorometer, sized on a Bioanalyzer 2100, and re-quantified with the KAPA Library Quantification kit. Each immunoSEQ 96-well plate was sequenced on its own single-read 150-cycle Illumina NextSeq 550 flow cell. In the original analysis: The immunoSEQ output contained only junctional sequences without quality scores, so filtering could not match that applied to full-length reads. Sequences were annotated with PyIR, a Python wrapper for IgBLAST v1.9, using IMGT germline references to assign V/J genes and CDR3. Any read was removed if the V/J assignment was weak (E-value above 1e-6), the CDR3 was missing, or the read contained stop codons, out-of-frame junctions, or ambiguous translated residues. V3J clonotypes were defined by identical inferred V gene, J gene, and CDR3 amino acid sequence. The percentage overlap between two repertoires was calculated by dividing the number of shared unique clonotypes by the size of the smaller repertoire. Richness of each repertoire was evaluated using RTK rarefaction, the Chao1 estimator, and Recon v2.1 estimates of unobserved clonotypes. OLGA was used to compute generation probabilities for all TCRbeta clonotypes that the gDNA method yielded from a handful of donors. TCRdb's version of the immuneACCESS table is confined to in-frame rearrangements and falls short of the full clone set. An unresolved V gene accounts for under half of the shortfall where checked; the remainder is of unknown origin. That table gives V, J and clone size, and the DNA gave D and trimming. For this sample there are some 2,500,000 clones; 93% appear just once. Of the sample, approximately 0.35% falls within the top ten clones.

The receptor's source is a young man in good health. Some clones in this sample may be carry-over from other donors' samples. The chain is made from TRBV4-1 and TRBJ2-7, with TRBD1 as a weak D call on 9 bases. The sequenced sample was naive CD4+ T cells from PBMCs. This specimen's cell subset or site label, per the study, means: CD45RA+ positively selected. The CDR3 region: CASSHGRDRASQEAVQYF. The nucleotide sequence reads as follows: TGCGCCAGCAGCCACGGGAGGGACAGGGCTAGTCAGGAGGCGGTGCAGTACTTC.